In its sample, the clone carrying this T cell receptor (beta chain) was seen once. The data were obtained in a study of T cell changes during pregnancy in multiple sclerosis. The ends lost 4 bases at V and 5 bases at J; junction bases unmatched: 5. Per germline, CDR1 WSHSY and CDR2 SAAADI. This CDR3 is built from 14 residues. Assay used: immunoSEQ multiplex PCR; TCRdb lists only in-frame clones, some missing. The profile covers around 88,000 clones, with 92% appearing a single time and roughly 2.3% taken by the ten largest. This TCR came from a female donor in good health, enrolled as a control in a pregnancy study. This specimen was peripheral blood, taken after pregnancy. The chain has TRBV10-2 and TRBJ1-5, with 7 bases lining up with TRBD1. The CDR3 reads CASSGDSFYQPQHF. The CDR3 bases are TGCGCCAGCAGTGGGGACAGCTTTTATCAGCCCCAGCATTTT.